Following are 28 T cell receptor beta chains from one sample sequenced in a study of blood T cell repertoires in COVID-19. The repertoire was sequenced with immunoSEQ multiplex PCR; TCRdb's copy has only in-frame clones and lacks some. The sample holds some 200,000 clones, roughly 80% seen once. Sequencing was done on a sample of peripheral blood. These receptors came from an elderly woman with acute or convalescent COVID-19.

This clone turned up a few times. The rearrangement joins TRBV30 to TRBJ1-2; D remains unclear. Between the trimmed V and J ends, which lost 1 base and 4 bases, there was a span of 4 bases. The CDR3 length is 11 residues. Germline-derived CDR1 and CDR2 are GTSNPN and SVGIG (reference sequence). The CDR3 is CAWSALYGYTF. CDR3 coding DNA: TGTGCCTGGAGTGCCCTCTATGGCTACACCTTC. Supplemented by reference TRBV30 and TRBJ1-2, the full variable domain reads SQTIHQWPATLVQPVGSPLSLECTVEGTSNPNLYWYRQAAGRGLQLLFYSVGIGQISSEVPQNLSASRPQDRQFILSSKKLLLSDSGFYLCAWSALYGYTFGSGTRLTVV.

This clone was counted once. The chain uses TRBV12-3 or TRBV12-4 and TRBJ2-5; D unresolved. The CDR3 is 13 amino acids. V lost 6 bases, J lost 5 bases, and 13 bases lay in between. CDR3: CASSPSGMETQYF. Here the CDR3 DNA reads TGTGCCAGCAGCCCCTCGGGTATGGAGACCCAGTACTTC.

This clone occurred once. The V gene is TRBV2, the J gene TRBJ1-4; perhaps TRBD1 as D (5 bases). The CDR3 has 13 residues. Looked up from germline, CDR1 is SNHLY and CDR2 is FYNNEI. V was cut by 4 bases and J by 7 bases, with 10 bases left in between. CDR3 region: CASSADRLEKLFF. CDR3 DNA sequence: TGTGCCAGCAGTGCCGACAGACTTGAAAAACTGTTTTTT.

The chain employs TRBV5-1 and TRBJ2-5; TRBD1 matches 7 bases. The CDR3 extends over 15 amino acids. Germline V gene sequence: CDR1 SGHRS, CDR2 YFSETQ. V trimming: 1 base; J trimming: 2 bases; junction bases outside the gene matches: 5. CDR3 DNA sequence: TGCGCCAGCAGCTTGAAGGGACAGCCTCAAGAGACCCAGTACTTC. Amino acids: CASSLKGQPQETQYF. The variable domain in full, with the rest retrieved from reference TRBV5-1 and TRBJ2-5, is KAGVTQTPRYLIKTRGQQVTLSCSPISGHRSVSWYQQTPGQGLQFLFEYFSETQRNKGNFPGRFSGRQFSNSRSEMNVSTLELGDSALYLCASSLKGQPQETQYFGPGTRLLVL.

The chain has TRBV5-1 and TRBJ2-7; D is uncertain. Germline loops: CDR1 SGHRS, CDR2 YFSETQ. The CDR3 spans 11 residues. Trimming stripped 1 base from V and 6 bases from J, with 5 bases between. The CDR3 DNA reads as TGCGCCAGCAGCTTGTATTCCGAGCAGTACTTC. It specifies CASSLYSEQYF.

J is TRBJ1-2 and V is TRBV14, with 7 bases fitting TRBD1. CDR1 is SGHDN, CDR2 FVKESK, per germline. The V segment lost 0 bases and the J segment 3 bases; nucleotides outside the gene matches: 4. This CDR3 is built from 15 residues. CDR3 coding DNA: TGTGCCAGCAGCCAAGATAGAACAGGGGACTATGGCTACACCTTC. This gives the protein CASSQDRTGDYGYTF. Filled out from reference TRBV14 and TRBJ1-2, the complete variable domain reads EAGVTQFPSHSVIEKGQTVTLRCDPISGHDNLYWYRRVMGKEIKFLLHFVKESKQDESGMPNNRFLAERTGGTYSTLKVQPAELEDSGVYFCASSQDRTGDYGYTFGSGTRLTVV.

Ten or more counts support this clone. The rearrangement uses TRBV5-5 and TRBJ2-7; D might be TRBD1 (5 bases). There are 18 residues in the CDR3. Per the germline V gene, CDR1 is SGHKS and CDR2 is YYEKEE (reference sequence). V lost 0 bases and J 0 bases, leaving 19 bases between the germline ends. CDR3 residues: CASSLDYTTRTFSYEQYF. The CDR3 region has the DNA TGTGCCAGCAGCTTGGATTATACTACGCGGACATTCTCCTACGAGCAGTACTTC.

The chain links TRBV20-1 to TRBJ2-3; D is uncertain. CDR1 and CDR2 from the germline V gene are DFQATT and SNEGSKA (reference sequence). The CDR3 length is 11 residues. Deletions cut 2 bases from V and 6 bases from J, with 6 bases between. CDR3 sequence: CSARPADTQYF. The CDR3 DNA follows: TGCAGTGCTAGACCCGCGGATACGCAGTATTTT.

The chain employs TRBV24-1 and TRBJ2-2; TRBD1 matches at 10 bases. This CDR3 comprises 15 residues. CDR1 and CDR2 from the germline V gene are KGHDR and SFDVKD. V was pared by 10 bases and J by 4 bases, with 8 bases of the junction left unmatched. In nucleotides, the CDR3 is TGTGCCACAGCCCGACAGGGGGCGGTCACCGGGGAGCTGTTTTTT. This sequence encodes CATARQGAVTGELFF.

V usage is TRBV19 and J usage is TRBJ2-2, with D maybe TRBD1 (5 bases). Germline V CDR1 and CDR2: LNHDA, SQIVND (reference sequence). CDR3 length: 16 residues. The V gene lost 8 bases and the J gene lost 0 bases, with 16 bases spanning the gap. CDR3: CASGTRQIPNTGELFF. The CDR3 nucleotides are TGTGCCAGTGGTACCAGACAGATTCCGAACACCGGGGAGCTGTTTTTT. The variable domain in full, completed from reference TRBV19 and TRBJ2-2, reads DGGITQSPKYLFRKEGQNVTLSCEQNLNHDAMYWYRQDPGQGLRLIYYSQIVNDFQKGDIAEGYSVSREKKESFPLTVTSAQKNPTAFYLCASGTRQIPNTGELFFGEGSRLTVL.

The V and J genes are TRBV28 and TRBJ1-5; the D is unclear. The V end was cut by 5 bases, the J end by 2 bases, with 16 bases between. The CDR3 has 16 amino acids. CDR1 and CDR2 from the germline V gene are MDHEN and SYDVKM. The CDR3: CASSRPSPGGNQPQHF. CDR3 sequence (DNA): TGTGCCAGCAGTCGACCCTCGCCGGGAGGCAATCAGCCCCAGCATTTT.

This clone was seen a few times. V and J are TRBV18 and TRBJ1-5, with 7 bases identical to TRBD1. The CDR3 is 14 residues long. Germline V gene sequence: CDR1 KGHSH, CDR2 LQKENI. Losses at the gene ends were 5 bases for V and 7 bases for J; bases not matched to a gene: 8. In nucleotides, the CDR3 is TGTGCCAGCTCAACTGGGACAGCCGTGCAGCCCCAGCATTTT. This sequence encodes CASSTGTAVQPQHF.

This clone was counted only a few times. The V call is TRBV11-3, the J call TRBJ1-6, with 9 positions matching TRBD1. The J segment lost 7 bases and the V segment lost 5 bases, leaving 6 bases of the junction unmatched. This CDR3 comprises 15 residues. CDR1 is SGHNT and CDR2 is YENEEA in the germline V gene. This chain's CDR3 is CASSVYRGPNSPLHF. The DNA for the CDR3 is TGTGCCAGCAGCGTATACAGGGGGCCCAATTCACCCCTCCACTTT.

DNA for the CDR3: TGTGCCAGCAGATCGGGACTAGCGGGAATAGATACGCAGTATTTT. Amino acid sequence: CASRSGLAGIDTQYF. J is TRBJ2-3 and V is TRBV11-2; 13 nucleotides line up with TRBD2. CDR1 and CDR2 from the germline V gene are SGHAT and FQNNGV. Trimming took 6 bases from V and 5 from J; bases not matched to a gene: 5. The CDR3 has 15 residues.

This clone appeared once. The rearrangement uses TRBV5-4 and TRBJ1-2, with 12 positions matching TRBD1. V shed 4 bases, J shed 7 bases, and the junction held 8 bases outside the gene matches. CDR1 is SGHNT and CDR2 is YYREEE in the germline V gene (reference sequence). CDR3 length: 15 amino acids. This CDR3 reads CASSLVGDRGLGYTF. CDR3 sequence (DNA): TGTGCCAGCAGCCTCGTTGGGGACAGGGGGCTTGGCTACACCTTC.

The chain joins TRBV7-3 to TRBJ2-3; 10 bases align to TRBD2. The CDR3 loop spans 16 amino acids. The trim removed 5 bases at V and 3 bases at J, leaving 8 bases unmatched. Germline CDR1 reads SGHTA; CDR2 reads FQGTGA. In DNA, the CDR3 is TGTGCCAGCAGCACAAACTCAGCGGGAGGGACAGATACGCAGTATTTT. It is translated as CASSTNSAGGTDTQYF.

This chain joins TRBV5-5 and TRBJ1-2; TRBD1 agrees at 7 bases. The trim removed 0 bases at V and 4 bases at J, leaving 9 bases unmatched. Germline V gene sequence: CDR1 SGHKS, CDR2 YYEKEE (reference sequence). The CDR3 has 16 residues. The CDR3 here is CASSLAFGRGTYGYTF. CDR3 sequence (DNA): TGTGCCAGCAGCTTGGCCTTTGGCAGGGGGACCTATGGCTACACCTTC.

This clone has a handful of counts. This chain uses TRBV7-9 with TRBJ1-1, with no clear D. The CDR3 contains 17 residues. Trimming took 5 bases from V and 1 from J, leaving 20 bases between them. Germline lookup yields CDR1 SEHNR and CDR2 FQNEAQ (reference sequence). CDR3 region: CASSRTAAGWRNTEAFF. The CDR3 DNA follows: TGTGCCAGCAGCCGCACCGCTGCTGGGTGGAGGAACACTGAAGCTTTCTTT. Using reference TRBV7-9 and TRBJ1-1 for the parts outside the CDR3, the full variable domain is DTGVSQNPRHKITKRGQNVTFRCDPISEHNRLYWYRQTLGQGPEFLTYFQNEAQLEKSRLLSDRFSAERPKGSFSTLEIQRTEQGDSAMYLCASSRTAAGWRNTEAFFGQGTRLTVV.

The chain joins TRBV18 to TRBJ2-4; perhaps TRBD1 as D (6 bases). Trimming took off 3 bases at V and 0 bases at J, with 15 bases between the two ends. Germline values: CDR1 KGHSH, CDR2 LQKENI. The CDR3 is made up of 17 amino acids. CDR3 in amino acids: CASSPSTGLSAKNIQYF. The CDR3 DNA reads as TGTGCCAGCTCACCGTCAACAGGGTTGTCAGCCAAAAACATTCAGTACTTC.

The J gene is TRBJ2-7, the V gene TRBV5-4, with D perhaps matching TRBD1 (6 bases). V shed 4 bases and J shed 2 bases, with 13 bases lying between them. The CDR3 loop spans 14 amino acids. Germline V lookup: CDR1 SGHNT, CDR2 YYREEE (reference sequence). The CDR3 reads CASSPRQDPYEQYF. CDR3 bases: TGTGCCAGCAGCCCCCGACAGGACCCCTACGAGCAGTACTTC.

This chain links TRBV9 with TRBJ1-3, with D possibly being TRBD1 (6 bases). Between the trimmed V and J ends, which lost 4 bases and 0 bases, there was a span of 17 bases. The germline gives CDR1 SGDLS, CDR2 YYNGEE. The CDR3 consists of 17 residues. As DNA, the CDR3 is TGTGCCAGCAGCACTGGGGGGGGCGCTGTCTCTGGAAACACCATATATTTT. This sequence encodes CASSTGGGAVSGNTIYF.

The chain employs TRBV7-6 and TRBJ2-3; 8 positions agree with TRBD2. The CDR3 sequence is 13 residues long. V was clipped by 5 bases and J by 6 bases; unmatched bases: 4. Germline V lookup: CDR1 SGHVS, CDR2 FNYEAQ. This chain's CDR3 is CASSGREADTQYF. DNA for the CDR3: TGTGCCAGCAGCGGGCGGGAGGCGGATACGCAGTATTTT.

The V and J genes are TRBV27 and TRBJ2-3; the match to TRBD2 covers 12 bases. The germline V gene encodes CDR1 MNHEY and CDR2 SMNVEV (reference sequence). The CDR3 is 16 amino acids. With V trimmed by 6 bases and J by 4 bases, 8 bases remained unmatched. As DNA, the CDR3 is TGTGCCAGCAGCCCTAGCGGGAGGGCCAACTCAGATACGCAGTATTTT. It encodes CASSPSGRANSDTQYF.

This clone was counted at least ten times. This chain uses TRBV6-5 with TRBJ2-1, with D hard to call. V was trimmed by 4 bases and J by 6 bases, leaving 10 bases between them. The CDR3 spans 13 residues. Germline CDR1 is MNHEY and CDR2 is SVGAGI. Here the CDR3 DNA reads TGTGCCAGCAGTTCCCCTACCTTCAATGAGCAGTTCTTC. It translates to CASSSPTFNEQFF.

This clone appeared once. CDR3 nucleotide sequence: TGTGCCAGCAGTCCCTCCCGGGGGACAGTTAATTCACCCCTCCACTTT. It is translated as CASSPSRGTVNSPLHF. The rearrangement joins TRBV27 to TRBJ1-6; 7 bases match TRBD1. Germline loops: CDR1 MNHEY, CDR2 SMNVEV (reference sequence). The CDR3 is made up of 16 amino acids. The V segment lost 5 bases and the J segment 6 bases; nucleotides outside the gene matches: 10.

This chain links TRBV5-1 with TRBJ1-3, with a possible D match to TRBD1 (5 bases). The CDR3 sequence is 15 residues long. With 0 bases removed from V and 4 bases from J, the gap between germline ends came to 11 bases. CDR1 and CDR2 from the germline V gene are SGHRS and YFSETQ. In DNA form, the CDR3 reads TGCGCCAGCAGCTTGGCCATGGGGCAAGGAAACACCATATATTTT. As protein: CASSLAMGQGNTIYF.

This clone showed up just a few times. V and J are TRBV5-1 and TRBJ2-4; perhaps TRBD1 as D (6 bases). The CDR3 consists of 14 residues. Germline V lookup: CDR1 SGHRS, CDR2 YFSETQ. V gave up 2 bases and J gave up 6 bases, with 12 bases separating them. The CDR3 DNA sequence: TGCGCCAGCAGCTTAGGGGGTGGAGTAAACATTCAGTACTTC. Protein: CASSLGGGVNIQYF.

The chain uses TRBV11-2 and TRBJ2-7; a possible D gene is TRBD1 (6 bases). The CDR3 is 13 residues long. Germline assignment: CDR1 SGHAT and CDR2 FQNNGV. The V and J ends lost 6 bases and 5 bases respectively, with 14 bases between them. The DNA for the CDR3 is TGTGCCAGCAGTTATACAGGGTTGAACGAGCAGTACTTC. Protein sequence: CASSYTGLNEQYF.